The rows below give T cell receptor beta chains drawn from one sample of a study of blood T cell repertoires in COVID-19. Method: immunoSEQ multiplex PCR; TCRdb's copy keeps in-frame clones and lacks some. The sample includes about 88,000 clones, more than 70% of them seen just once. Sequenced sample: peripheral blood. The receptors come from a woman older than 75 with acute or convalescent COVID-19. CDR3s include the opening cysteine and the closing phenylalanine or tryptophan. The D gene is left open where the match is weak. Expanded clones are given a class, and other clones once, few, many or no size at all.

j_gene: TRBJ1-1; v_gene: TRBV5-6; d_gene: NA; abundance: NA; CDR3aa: CASSLQGWVNTEAFF; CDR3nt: TGTGCCAGCAGTTTACAGGGTTGGGTGAACACTGAAGCTTTCTTT
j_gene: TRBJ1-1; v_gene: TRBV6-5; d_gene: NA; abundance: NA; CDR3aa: CASSYGQGGTEAFF; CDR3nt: TGTGCCAGCAGTTACGGCCAGGGAGGGACTGAAGCTTTCTTT
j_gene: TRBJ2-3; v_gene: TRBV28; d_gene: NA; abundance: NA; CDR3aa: CASSLPTVGDTQYF; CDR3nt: TGTGCCAGCAGTTTACCGACAGTGGGGGATACGCAGTATTTT
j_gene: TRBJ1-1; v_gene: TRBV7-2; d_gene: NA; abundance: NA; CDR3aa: CASSLEPVTEAFF; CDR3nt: TGTGCCAGCAGCTTAGAGCCTGTTACTGAAGCTTTCTTT
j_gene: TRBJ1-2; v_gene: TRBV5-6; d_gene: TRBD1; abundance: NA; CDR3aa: CASSTRTGRYYGYTF; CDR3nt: TGTGCCAGCAGCACGAGGACAGGGCGGTACTATGGCTACACCTTC
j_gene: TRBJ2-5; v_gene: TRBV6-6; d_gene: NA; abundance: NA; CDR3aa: CASSYSGRQETQYF; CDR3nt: TGTGCCAGCAGTTACTCGGGGCGGCAAGAGACCCAGTACTTC
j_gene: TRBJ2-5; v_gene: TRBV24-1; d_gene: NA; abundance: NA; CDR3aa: CATSESRNPVGKTQYF; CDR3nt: TGTGCCACCAGTGAATCGAGGAACCCGGTCGGTAAGACCCAGTACTTC
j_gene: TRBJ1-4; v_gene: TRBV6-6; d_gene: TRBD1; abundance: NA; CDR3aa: CASSYSDRVGEKLFF; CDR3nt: TGTGCCAGCAGTTACTCCGACAGGGTAGGAGAAAAACTGTTTTTT
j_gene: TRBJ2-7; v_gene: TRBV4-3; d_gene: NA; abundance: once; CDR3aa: CASSQGPYYEQYF; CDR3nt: TGCGCCAGCAGCCAAGGGCCATACTACGAGCAGTACTTC
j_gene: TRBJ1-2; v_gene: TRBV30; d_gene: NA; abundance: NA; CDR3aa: CAWSLAGFGYTF; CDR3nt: TGTGCCTGGAGTTTGGCAGGGTTTGGCTACACCTTC
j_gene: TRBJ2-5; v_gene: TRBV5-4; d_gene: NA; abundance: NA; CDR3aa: CASSLSTRSKLETQYF; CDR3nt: TGTGCCAGCAGCTTGTCAACTAGATCTAAGCTGGAGACCCAGTACTTC
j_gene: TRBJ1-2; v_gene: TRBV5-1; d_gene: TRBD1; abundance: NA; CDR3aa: CASSLASRGLGYTF; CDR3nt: TGCGCCAGCAGCTTGGCCTCAAGGGGGCTTGGCTACACCTTC
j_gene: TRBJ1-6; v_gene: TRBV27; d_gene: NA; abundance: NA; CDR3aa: CASSLVGGGSSYNSPLHF; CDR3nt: TGTGCCAGCAGTTTAGTAGGAGGAGGGAGCTCCTATAATTCACCCCTCCACTTT
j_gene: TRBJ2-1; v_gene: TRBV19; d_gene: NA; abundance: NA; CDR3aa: CASSTGLASYNEQFF; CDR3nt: TGTGCCAGTAGTACGGGACTGGCCTCCTACAATGAGCAGTTCTTC
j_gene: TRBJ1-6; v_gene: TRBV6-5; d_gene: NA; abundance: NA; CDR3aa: CASSWGDNSPLHF; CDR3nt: TGTGCCAGCAGTTGGGGGGATAATTCACCCCTCCACTTT
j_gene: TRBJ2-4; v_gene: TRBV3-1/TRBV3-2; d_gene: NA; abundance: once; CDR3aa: CASSQGASSPIQYF; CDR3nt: TGTGCCAGCAGCCAAGGTGCGTCAAGTCCCATTCAGTACTTC
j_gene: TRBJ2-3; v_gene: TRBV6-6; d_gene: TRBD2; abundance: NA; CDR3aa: CASSYSGATDTQYF; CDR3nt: TGTGCCAGCAGTTATAGCGGGGCAACAGATACGCAGTATTTT
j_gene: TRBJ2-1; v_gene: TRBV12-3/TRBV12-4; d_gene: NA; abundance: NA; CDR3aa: CASSSHNDNEQFF; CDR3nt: TGTGCCAGCAGTTCCCACAACGACAATGAGCAGTTCTTC